The clone carrying this TCR beta chain has just one count. Trimming stripped 0 bases from V and 3 bases from J, with 11 bases between. This CDR3 is 15 amino acids long. Looked up from germline, CDR1 is LGHNT and CDR2 is FRNRAP. Sequencing was performed with immunoSEQ multiplex PCR; in TCRdb, only in-frame clones are kept and a portion is missing. The data show under 30,000 clones, with 84% seen just once and approximately 10% held by the top ten. The data were obtained in a study of blood T cell repertoires in COVID-19. The source material was peripheral blood. The TCR comes from a man older than 75 with active COVID-19. The V call is TRBV12-5, the J call TRBJ1-1; the D is unclear. DNA for the CDR3: TGTGCTAGTGGTTTGGTTTTAGGGAGGTACACTGAAGCTTTCTTT. Translated, it gives CASGLVLGRYTEAFF.